The entry that follows covers one TCR beta chain sequence. This sample is part of a study of T-cell memory formation after mild COVID-19. TCRdb analysed the 5' RACE reads with MiXCR anew, one entry per CDR3 protein. The sample yields roughly 370,000 distinct CDR3 sequences, 15% to 20% seen once. CDR3 size: 15 residues. CDR1 is MNHEY and CDR2 is SMNVEV in the germline V gene (reference sequence). Trimming took 6 bases from V and 8 from J, leaving 20 bases between them. Sequencing was done on a sample of PBMCs or a T cell subset sorted from them (not recorded which). The TCR originated in a man aged 18 to 29 who had mild COVID-19 (a few samples of this study predate the infection). Cell type and time point are not known. This chain joins TRBV27 and TRBJ2-1; perhaps TRBD2 as D (6 bases). The CDR3 reads CASSRPRDAPHEQFF. As DNA, the CDR3 is TGTGCCAGCAGCAGACCGCGGGACGCGCCTCATGAGCAGTTCTTC.